This T cell receptor (beta chain) was identified in a study of T-cell memory formation after mild COVID-19. The wider study: In these data, TCR clusters were largely donor specific.

The CDR3 is 16 amino acids. With 1 base clipped from V and 5 bases from J, the junction kept 5 bases outside the gene matches. CDR1 is MDHEN and CDR2 is SYDVKM in the germline V gene. TCRdb fed the 5' RACE reads into MiXCR, producing one record per CDR3 protein. Here the sample spans 300,000 to 400,000 distinct CDR3 sequences, approximately 16% being singletons. Sample: PBMCs or a T cell subset sorted from them (not recorded which). This TCR was sampled from a man aged 18-30 years who had mild COVID-19 (a few samples of this study predate the infection). Cell type and time point are not known. The V and J genes are TRBV28 and TRBJ2-3, with 11 bases fitting TRBD2. CDR3 nucleotide sequence: TGTGCCAGCAGTTTATTAGCGGGGGGGCCAGTAGATACGCAGTATTTT. It encodes CASSLLAGGPVDTQYF.